The 18 T cell receptor beta chains below all came from one sample that was sequenced in a study of CXCR3-negative and CXCR3-positive naive CD8 T cells. The study made its TRB cDNA libraries by 5' RACE, adding UMI labels. TCRdb re-called the 5' RACE reads and gives one entry per CDR3 protein, without DNA. In total, the table holds around 29,000 distinct CDR3 sequences. Sequencing input: memory CD8+ T cells from blood. Receptors originate from a human donor in good health. Some clones in this sample may be carry-over from other donors' samples.

This chain joins TRBV4-3 and TRBJ1-6; there is no DNA to check the TCRdb D call of TRBD1. Germline CDR1 and CDR2: LGHNA and YSLEER. This CDR3 has 15 amino acids. CDR3 amino acids: CASSQVRQGGSPLHF.

CDR3 protein: CASSDRQATNEKLFF. This rearrangement joins TRBV7-2 to TRBJ1-4; TCRdb names TRBD1, which stays unverified in the absence of DNA. This CDR3 has 15 residues. Looked up from germline, CDR1 is SGHTA and CDR2 is FQGNSA.

This sequence joins TRBV30 and TRBJ2-5; checking the TCRdb D call of TRBD2 is not possible without DNA. The CDR3 spans 16 residues. The germline V gene has CDR1 GTSNPN and CDR2 SVGIG (reference sequence). The CDR3 sequence is CAWSHGLAGKQETQYF.

This sequence joins TRBV29-1 and TRBJ2-5; TCRdb's D call of TRBD1 is untestable without DNA. The CDR3 totals 15 residues. Germline V CDR1 and CDR2: SQVTM, ANQGSEA. CDR3 sequence reads: CSVEEAGTYQETQYF.

Here the CDR3 reads CSAWPYVVREGDEQFF. V gene TRBV29-1 combines with J gene TRBJ2-1; there is no DNA to check the TCRdb D call of TRBD2. The length of the CDR3 is 16 residues. Germline values: CDR1 SQVTM, CDR2 ANQGSEA.

V is TRBV19 and J is TRBJ2-3; TCRdb's assignment of TRBD1 cannot be checked, as there is no DNA. The CDR3 runs 16 residues. Germline assignment: CDR1 LNHDA and CDR2 SQIVND (reference sequence). The chain's CDR3 is CASSIGGGIRTDTQYF. Full variable domain (rest looked up from reference TRBV19 and TRBJ2-3): DGGITQSPKYLFRKEGQNVTLSCEQNLNHDAMYWYRQDPGQGLRLIYYSQIVNDFQKGDIAEGYSVSREKKESFPLTVTSAQKNPTAFYLCASSIGGGIRTDTQYFGPGTRLTVL.

The rearrangement links TRBV4-3 to TRBJ1-2; TCRdb's D gene call, TRBD1, goes unchecked for lack of DNA. The CDR3 is 15 residues long. CDR1 and CDR2 (germline): LGHNA, YSLEER. The CDR3 loop reads CASSQDLRGSYGYTF.

This sequence joins TRBV7-3 and TRBJ2-1; lacking DNA, the TRBD2 call made by TCRdb goes unchecked. Germline V gene sequence: CDR1 SGHTA, CDR2 FQGTGA. The CDR3 consists of 15 residues. The CDR3 spells CASSNTSGGWNEQFF.

V is TRBV28 and J is TRBJ2-1. The CDR3 is 11 residues long. From germline, CDR1 is MDHEN and CDR2 SYDVKM. Here the CDR3 reads CASSLNNQQFF.

The chain combines TRBV20-1 with TRBJ1-4. The germline V gene encodes CDR1 DFQATT and CDR2 SNEGSKA (reference sequence). This CDR3 comprises 12 residues. This chain's CDR3 is CSARVNRAKLFF.

This chain uses TRBV27 with TRBJ2-5; TCRdb outputs TRBD1, but without DNA this stays unchecked. Germline V gene lookup returns CDR1 MNHEY and CDR2 SMNVEV (reference sequence). There are 13 residues in the CDR3. The CDR3 protein is CASSLDPGETQYF.

This chain joins TRBV29-1 and TRBJ1-1; TCRdb designates TRBD1, a call that cannot be tested without DNA. Germline V gene data show CDR1 as SQVTM and CDR2 as ANQGSEA. The CDR3 is 14 residues long. CDR3: CSVVPAARETEAFF.

V and J are TRBV6-5 and TRBJ2-5; TCRdb gives TRBD1 as the D gene, but with no DNA this cannot be confirmed. This CDR3 comprises 14 residues. The germline V gene has CDR1 MNHEY and CDR2 SVGAGI. The CDR3 here is CASSRQGSIETQYF.

The rearrangement joins TRBV6-4 to TRBJ2-2; the D call of TRBD1 rests on TCRdb alone, since no DNA is present to check it. Germline CDR1 is MRHNA and CDR2 is SNTAGT. This CDR3 region has 15 residues. CDR3 protein: CASSEKGQNTGELFF.

The gene calls are TRBV11-2 and TRBJ2-1; the D call of TRBD2 rests on TCRdb alone, since no DNA is present to check it. This CDR3 contains 17 residues. Germline lookup yields CDR1 SGHAT and CDR2 FQNNGV. Here the CDR3 reads CASSRLYLAGTYNEQFF.

The chain employs TRBV4-3 and TRBJ2-6. This CDR3 has 13 residues. The germline CDR1 and CDR2 sequences are LGHNA and YSLEER. The CDR3 region is CASSQAAANVLTF.

The chain combines TRBV28 with TRBJ2-5; TCRdb outputs TRBD2, but without DNA this stays unchecked. The CDR3 runs 16 residues. Germline CDR1 and CDR2: MDHEN and SYDVKM. CDR3: CASSSTTAGVGETQYF.

The chain uses TRBV6-5 and TRBJ2-5; no DNA is available, so the TRBD2 call from TCRdb remains unchecked. This CDR3 spans 14 amino acids. CDR1 and CDR2 (germline): MNHEY, SVGAGI. CDR3 region: CASSPLAGGGTQYF.